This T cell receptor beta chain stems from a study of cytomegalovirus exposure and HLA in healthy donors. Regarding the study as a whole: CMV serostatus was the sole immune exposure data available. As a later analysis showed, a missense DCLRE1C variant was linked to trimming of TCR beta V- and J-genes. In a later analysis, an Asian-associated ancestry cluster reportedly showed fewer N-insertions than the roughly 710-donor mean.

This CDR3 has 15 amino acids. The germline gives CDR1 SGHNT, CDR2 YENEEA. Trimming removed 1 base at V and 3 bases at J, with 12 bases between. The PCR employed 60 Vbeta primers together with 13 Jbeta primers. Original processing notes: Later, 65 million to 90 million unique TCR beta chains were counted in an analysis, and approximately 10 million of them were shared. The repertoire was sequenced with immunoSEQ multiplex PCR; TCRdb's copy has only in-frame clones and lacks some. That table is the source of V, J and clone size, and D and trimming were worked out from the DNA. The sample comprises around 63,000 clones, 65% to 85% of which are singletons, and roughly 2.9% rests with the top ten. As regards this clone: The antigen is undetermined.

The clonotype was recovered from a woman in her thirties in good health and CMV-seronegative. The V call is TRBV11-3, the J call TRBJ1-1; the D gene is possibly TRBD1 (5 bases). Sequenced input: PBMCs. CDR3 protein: CASSLGPGGDTEAFF. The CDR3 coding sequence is TGTGCCAGCAGCTTAGGGCCCGGAGGGGACACTGAAGCTTTCTTT.